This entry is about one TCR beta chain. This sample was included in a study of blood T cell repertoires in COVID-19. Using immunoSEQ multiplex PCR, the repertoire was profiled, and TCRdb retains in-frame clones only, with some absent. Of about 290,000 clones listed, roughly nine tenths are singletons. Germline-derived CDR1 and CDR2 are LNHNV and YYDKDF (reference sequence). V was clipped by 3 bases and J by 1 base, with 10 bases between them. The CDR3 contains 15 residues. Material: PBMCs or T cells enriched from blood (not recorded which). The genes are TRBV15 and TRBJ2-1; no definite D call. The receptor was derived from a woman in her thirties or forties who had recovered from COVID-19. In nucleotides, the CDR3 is TGTGCCACCAGCAGGCAGGTATTTTCCTACAATGAGCAGTTCTTC. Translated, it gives CATSRQVFSYNEQFF.